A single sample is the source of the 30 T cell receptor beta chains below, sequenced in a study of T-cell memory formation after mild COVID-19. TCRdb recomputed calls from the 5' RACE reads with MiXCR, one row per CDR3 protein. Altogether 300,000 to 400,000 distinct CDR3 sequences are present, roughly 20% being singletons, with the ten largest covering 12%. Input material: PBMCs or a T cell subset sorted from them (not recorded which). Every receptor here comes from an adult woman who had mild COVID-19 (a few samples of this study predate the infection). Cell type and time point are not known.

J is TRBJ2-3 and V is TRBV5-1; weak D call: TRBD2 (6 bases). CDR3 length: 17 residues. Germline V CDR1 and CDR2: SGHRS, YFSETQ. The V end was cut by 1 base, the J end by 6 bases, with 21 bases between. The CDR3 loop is CASSLTLATVFTDTQYF. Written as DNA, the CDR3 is TGCGCCAGCAGCTTGACCCTAGCGACAGTGTTCACCGATACGCAGTATTTT.

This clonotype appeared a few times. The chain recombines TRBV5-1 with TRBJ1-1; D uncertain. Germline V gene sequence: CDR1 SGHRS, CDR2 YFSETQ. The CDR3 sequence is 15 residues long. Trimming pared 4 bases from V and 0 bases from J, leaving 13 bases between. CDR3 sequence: CASSTSVGVNTEAFF. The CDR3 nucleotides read TGCGCCAGCAGCACCTCGGTAGGAGTGAACACTGAAGCTTTCTTT.

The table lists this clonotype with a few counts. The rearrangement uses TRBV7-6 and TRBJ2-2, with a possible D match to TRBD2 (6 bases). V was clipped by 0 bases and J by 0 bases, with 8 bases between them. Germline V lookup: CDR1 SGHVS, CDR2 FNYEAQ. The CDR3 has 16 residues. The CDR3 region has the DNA TGTGCCAGCAGCTTAGCGCCGGGGGCGAACACCGGGGAGCTGTTTTTT. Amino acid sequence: CASSLAPGANTGELFF.

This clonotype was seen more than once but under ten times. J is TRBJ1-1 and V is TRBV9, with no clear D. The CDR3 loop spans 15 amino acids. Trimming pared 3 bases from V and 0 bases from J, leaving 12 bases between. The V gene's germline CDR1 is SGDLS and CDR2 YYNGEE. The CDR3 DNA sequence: TGTGCCAGCAGCGATGGGGATTATTTGAACACTGAAGCTTTCTTT. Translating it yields CASSDGDYLNTEAFF.

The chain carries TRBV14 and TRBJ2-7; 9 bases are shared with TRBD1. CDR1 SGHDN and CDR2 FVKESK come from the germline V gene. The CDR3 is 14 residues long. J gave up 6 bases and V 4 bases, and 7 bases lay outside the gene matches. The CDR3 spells CASSRPGQGPEQYF. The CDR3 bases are TGTGCCAGCAGCCGCCCGGGACAGGGTCCCGAGCAGTACTTC.

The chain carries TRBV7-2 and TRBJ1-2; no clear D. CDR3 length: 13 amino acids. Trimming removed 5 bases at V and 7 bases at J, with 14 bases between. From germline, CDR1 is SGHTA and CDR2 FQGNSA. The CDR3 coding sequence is TGTGCCAGCAGCCGCCCGCCGGCCGTTGGCTACACCTTC. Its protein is CASSRPPAVGYTF.

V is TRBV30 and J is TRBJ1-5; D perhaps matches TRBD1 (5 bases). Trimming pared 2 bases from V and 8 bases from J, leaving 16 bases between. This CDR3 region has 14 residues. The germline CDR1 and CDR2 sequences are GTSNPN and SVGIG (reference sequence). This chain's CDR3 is CAWSPGTWKKPQHF. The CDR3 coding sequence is TGTGCCTGGAGTCCCGGGACCTGGAAAAAGCCCCAGCATTTT.

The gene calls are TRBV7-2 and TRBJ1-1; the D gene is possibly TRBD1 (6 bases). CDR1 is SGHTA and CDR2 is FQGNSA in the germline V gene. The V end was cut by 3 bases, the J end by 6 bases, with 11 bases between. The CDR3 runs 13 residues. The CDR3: CASSFTGRSEAFF. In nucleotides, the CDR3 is TGTGCCAGCAGCTTTACAGGGCGCTCTGAAGCTTTCTTT.

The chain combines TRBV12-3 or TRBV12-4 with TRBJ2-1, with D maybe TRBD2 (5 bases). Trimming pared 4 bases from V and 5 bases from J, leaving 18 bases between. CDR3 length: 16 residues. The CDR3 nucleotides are TGTGCCAGCAGTTCTCGCGACTACCCCAGCCACAATGAGCAGTTCTTC. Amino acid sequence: CASSSRDYPSHNEQFF.

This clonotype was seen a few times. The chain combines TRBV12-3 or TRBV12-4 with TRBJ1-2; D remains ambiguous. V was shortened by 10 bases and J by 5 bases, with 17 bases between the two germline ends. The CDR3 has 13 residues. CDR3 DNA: TGTGCCACTTCACCGGCATTGGGGTATGGCTACACCTTC. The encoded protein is CATSPALGYGYTF.

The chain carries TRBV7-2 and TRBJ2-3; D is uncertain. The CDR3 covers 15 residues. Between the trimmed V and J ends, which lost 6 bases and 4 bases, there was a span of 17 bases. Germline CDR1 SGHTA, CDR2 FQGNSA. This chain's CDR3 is CASRWTPTLADTQYF. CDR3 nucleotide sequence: TGTGCCAGCAGGTGGACCCCTACTTTGGCAGATACGCAGTATTTT. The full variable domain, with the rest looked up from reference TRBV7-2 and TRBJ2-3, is GAGVSQSPSNKVTEKGKDVELRCDPISGHTALYWYRQSLGQGLEFLIYFQGNSAPDKSGLPSDRFSAERTGGSVSTLTIQRTQQEDSAVYLCASRWTPTLADTQYFGPGTRLTVL.

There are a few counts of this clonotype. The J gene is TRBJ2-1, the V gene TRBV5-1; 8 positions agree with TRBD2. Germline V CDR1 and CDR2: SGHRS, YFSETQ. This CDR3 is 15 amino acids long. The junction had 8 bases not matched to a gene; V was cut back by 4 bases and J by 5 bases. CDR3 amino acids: CASSLAGGGHNEQFF. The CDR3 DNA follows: TGCGCCAGCAGCCTGGCGGGGGGCGGCCACAATGAGCAGTTCTTC.

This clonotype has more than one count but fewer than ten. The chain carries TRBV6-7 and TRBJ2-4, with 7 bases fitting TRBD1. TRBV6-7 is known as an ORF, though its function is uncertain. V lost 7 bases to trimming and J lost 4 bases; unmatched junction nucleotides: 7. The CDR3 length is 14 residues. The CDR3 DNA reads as TGTGCCAGCATCCCGGACAGGACGAAAAACATTCAGTACTTC. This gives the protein CASIPDRTKNIQYF.

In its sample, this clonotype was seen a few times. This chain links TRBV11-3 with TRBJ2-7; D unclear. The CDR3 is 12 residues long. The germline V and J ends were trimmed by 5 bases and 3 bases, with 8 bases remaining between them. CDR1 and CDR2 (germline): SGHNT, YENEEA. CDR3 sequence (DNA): TGTGCCAGCAGCGAAAACAACTACGAGCAGTACTTC. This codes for CASSENNYEQYF. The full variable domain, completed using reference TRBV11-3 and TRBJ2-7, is EAGVVQSPRYKIIEKKQPVAFWCNPISGHNTLYWYLQNLGQGPELLIRYENEEAVDDSQLPKDRFSAERLKGVDSTLKIQPAELGDSAVYLCASSENNYEQYFGPGTRLTVT.

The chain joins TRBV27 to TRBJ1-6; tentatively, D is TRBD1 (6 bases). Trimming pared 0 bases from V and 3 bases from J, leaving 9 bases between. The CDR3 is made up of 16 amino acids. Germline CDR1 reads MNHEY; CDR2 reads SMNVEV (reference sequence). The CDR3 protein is CASSLSKGGYNSPLHF. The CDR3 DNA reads TGTGCCAGCAGTTTATCGAAAGGGGGCTATAATTCACCCCTCCACTTT.

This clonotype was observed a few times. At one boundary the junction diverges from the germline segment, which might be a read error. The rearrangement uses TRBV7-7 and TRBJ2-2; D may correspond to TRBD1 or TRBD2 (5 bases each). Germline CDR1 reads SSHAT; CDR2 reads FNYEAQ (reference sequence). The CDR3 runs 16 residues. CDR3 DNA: TGTGCTAGCAGCTTAGCGCTACAGGAAAACACCGGGGAGCTGTTTTTT. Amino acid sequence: CASSLALQENTGELFF.

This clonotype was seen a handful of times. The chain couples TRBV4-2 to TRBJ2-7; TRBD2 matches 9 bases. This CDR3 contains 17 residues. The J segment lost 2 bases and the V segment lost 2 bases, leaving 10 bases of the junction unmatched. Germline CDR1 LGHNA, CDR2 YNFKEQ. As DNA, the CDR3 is TGTGCCAGCAGCCAAAGGGGCCCCGAGCGGGAGGCCTACGAGCAGTACTTC. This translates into CASSQRGPEREAYEQYF.

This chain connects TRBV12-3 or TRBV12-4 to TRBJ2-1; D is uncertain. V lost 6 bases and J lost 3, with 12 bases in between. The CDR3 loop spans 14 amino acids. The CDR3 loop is CASSGKGFYNEQFF. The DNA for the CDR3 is TGTGCCAGCAGCGGAAAAGGGTTCTACAATGAGCAGTTCTTC.

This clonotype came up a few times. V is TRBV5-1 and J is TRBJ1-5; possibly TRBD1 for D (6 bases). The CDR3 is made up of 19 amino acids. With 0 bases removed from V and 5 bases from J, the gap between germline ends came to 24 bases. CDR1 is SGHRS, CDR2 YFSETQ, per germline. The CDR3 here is CASSLGPLRDNGLDQPQHF. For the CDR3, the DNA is TGCGCCAGCAGCTTGGGTCCCCTTAGGGACAACGGTTTGGATCAGCCCCAGCATTTT.

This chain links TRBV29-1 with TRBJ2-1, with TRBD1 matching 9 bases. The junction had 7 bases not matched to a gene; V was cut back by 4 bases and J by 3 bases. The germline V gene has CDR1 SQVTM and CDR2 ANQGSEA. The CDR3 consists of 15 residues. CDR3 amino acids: CSVARQGGNYNEQFF. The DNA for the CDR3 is TGCAGCGTTGCTAGACAGGGGGGGAACTACAATGAGCAGTTCTTC.

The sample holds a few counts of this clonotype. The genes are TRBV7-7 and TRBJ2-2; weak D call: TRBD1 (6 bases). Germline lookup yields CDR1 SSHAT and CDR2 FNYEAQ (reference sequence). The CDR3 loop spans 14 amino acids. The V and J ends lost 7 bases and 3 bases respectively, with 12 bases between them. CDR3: CASTRGRDTGELFF. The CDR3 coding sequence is TGTGCCAGCACCAGGGGAAGGGACACCGGGGAGCTGTTTTTT.

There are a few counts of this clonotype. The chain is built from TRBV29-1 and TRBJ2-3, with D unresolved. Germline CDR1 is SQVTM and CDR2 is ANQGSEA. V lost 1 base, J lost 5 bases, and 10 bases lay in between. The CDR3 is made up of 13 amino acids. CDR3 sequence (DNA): TGCAGCGTTGAAGGGAGTGTAGGAGATACGCAGTATTTT. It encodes CSVEGSVGDTQYF.

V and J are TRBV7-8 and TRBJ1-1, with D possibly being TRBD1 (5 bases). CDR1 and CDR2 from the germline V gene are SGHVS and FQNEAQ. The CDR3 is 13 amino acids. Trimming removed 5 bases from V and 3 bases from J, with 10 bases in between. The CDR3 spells CASSPDRYTEAFF. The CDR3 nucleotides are TGTGCCAGCAGCCCCGACAGATACACTGAAGCTTTCTTT.

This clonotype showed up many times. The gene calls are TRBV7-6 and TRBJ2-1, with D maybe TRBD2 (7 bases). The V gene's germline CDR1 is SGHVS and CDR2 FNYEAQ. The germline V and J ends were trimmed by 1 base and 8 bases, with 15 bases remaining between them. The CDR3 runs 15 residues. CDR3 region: CASSLGQGRGDEQFF. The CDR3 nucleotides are TGTGCCAGCAGCTTAGGCCAGGGGAGGGGGGATGAGCAGTTCTTC.

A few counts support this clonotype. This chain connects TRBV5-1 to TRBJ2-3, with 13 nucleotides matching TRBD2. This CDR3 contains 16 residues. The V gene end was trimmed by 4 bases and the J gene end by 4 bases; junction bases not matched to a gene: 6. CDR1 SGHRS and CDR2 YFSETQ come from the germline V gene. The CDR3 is CASSPGTSGIADTQYF. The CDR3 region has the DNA TGCGCCAGCAGCCCGGGGACTAGCGGGATCGCAGATACGCAGTATTTT.

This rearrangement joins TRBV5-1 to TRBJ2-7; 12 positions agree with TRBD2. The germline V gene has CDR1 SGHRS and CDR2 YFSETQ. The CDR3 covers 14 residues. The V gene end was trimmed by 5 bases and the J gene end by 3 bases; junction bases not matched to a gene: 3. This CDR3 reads CASRLAGGNYEQYF. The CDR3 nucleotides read TGCGCCAGCAGACTAGCGGGAGGCAACTACGAGCAGTACTTC.

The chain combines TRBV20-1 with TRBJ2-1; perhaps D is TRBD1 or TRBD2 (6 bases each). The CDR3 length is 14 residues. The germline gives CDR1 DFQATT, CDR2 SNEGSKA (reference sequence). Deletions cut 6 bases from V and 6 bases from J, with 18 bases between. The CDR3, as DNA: TGCAGTGCCGGGGGCCAGCGGGTGGGCAATGAGCAGTTCTTC. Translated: CSAGGQRVGNEQFF.

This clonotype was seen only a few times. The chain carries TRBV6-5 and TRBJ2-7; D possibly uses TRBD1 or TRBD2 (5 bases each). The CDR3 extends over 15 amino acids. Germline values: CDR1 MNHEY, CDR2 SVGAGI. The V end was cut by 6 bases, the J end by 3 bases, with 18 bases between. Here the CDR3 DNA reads TGTGCCAGCAGATACGTGGACAACGAGGGCTACGAGCAGTACTTC. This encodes CASRYVDNEGYEQYF.

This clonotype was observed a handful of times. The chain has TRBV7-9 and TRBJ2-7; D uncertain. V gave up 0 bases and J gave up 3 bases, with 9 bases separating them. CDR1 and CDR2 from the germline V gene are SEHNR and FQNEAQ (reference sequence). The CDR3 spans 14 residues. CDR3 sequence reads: CASSLALGDYEQYF. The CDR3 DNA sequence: TGTGCCAGCAGCTTAGCGCTTGGCGACTACGAGCAGTACTTC.

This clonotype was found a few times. The CDR3 DNA is TGTGCCAGCAATGACTATGGCTACACCTTC. Its translation is CASNDYGYTF. The chain links TRBV2 to TRBJ1-2; D remains unclear. Per germline, CDR1 SNHLY and CDR2 FYNNEI. The length of the CDR3 is 10 residues. V dropped 7 bases and J dropped 3 bases, with 3 bases sitting between them. Together with reference TRBV2 and TRBJ1-2, the CDR3 gives the full variable domain: EPEVTQTPSHQVTQMGQEVILRCVPISNHLYFYWYRQILGQKVEFLVSFYNNEISEKSEIFDDQFSVERPDGSNFTLKIRSTKLEDSAMYFCASNDYGYTFGSGTRLTVV.